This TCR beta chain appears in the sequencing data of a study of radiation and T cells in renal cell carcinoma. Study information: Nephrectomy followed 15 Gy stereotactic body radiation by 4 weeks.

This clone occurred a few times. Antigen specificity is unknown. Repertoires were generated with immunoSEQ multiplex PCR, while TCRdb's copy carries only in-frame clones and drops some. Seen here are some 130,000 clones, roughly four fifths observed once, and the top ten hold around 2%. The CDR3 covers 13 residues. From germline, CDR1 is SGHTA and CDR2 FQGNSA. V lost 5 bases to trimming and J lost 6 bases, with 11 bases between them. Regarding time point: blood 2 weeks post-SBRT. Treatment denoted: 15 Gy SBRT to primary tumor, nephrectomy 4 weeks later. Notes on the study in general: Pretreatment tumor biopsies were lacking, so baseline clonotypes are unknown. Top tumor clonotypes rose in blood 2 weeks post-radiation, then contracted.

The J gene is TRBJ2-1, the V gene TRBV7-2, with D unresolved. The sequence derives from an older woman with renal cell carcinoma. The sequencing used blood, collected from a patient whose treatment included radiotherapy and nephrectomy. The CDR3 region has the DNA TGTGCCAGCAGCCAGCGAACGGGCAATGAGCAGTTCTTC. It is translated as CASSQRTGNEQFF.